This passage covers 27 T cell receptor beta chains from one sample sequenced in a study of neurological immune-mediated disorders. TCRdb used MiXCR to reprocess the 5' RACE reads, holding one entry per CDR3 protein. The data contain 27,000 or so distinct CDR3 sequences, about 15% of them singletons. Sequencing was done on a sample of PBMCs. The receptors come from a man between 65 and 85 years old in good health.

The sample holds many counts of this clonotype. The chain is built from TRBV5-1 and TRBJ1-6; D might be TRBD1 (5 bases). Trimming pared 6 bases from V and 10 bases from J, leaving 17 bases between. CDR1 and CDR2 from the germline V gene are SGHRS and YFSETQ. The CDR3 length is 14 residues. CDR3 coding DNA: TGCGCCAGCAAAGGGGAAGGGGAGGTGTCACCCCTCCACTTT. Protein: CASKGEGEVSPLHF. Looking up the rest from reference TRBV5-1 and TRBJ1-6 gives the full variable domain: KAGVTQTPRYLIKTRGQQVTLSCSPISGHRSVSWYQQTPGQGLQFLFEYFSETQRNKGNFPGRFSGRQFSNSRSEMNVSTLELGDSALYLCASKGEGEVSPLHFGNGTRLTVT.

The sample holds many counts of this clonotype. J is TRBJ1-4 and V is TRBV20-1; 8 positions agree with TRBD1. V dropped 1 base and J dropped 8; count of bases not matched to a gene: 12. From germline, CDR1 is DFQATT and CDR2 SNEGSKA (reference sequence). This CDR3 spans 16 amino acids. CDR3 residues: CSARGGQGALSEKLFF. The CDR3 nucleotides are TGCAGTGCTAGAGGGGGGCAGGGGGCCCTGAGCGAAAAACTGTTTTTT.

This chain joins TRBV27 and TRBJ1-5; 9 bases align to TRBD1. CDR1 and CDR2 (germline): MNHEY, SMNVEV (reference sequence). The CDR3 contains 15 residues. V gave up 4 bases and J gave up 7 bases; unmatched junction bases: 8. CDR3 nucleotides: TGTGCCAGCAGTTCGGACAGGGGTTTACGACAGCCCCAGCATTTT. This sequence encodes CASSSDRGLRQPQHF.

The sample holds many counts of this clonotype. The chain employs TRBV20-1 and TRBJ1-5; 7 positions agree with TRBD1. The junction had 9 bases not matched to a gene; V was cut back by 3 bases and J by 4 bases. The germline CDR1 and CDR2 sequences are DFQATT and SNEGSKA (reference sequence). The CDR3 spans 15 residues. The CDR3 region is CSASRTGVRNQPQHF. CDR3 in DNA: TGCAGTGCTAGCCGAACAGGGGTGCGAAATCAGCCCCAGCATTTT.

This clonotype appeared many times. The V and J genes are TRBV5-1 and TRBJ2-7, with 10 nucleotides matching TRBD1. There are 14 residues in the CDR3. Germline V lookup: CDR1 SGHRS, CDR2 YFSETQ. V was clipped by 4 bases and J by 8 bases; unmatched bases: 9. Here the CDR3 DNA reads TGCGCCAGCAGCCCGGACGGGACAGGGGTGCAGCAGTACTTC. It yields the protein CASSPDGTGVQQYF. The whole variable domain, remainder taken from reference TRBV5-1 and TRBJ2-7, is KAGVTQTPRYLIKTRGQQVTLSCSPISGHRSVSWYQQTPGQGLQFLFEYFSETQRNKGNFPGRFSGRQFSNSRSEMNVSTLELGDSALYLCASSPDGTGVQQYFGPGTRLTVT.

In this sample, this clonotype turned up many times. The genes are TRBV7-2 and TRBJ2-6; D is undetermined. The CDR3 runs to 16 residues. CDR1 and CDR2 (germline): SGHTA, FQGNSA. The ends were cut back, 4 bases at V and 0 bases at J, with 10 bases in the middle. The CDR3 DNA reads as TGTGCCAGCAGCTCGCACTGGAGCTCTGGGGCCAACGTCCTGACTTTC. This encodes CASSSHWSSGANVLTF.

This clonotype was seen repeatedly, ten times or more. The chain carries TRBV6-4 and TRBJ2-4, with 9 bases aligning to TRBD1. Germline loops: CDR1 MRHNA, CDR2 SNTAGT. This CDR3 comprises 16 residues. Trimming took 5 bases from V and 0 from J; bases not matched to a gene: 5. CDR3 in amino acids: CASSKDRGKAKNIQYF. The DNA of the CDR3 is TGTGCCAGCAGTAAGGACAGGGGTAAAGCCAAAAACATTCAGTACTTC.

This clonotype showed up just a few times. A much larger clone lies one base from this, so it may be a read error. The chain couples TRBV14 to TRBJ2-1; a weak D match, TRBD2 (5 bases). The CDR3 totals 13 residues. The germline V gene has CDR1 SGHDN and CDR2 FVKESK. This CDR3 reads CTSSPLRDNEQFF. For the CDR3, the DNA is TGTACCAGCAGCCCCCTGCGGGACAATGAGCAGTTCTTC.

This clonotype was detected ten times or more. The chain links TRBV7-2 to TRBJ1-2; 7 bases match TRBD1. After removal of 5 bases from V and 4 bases from J, the junction contained 4 bases not matched to a gene. The CDR3 totals 13 residues. The germline V gene encodes CDR1 SGHTA and CDR2 FQGNSA. The DNA of the CDR3 is TGTGCCAGCAGCGACAGGGCGGTCTATGGCTACACCTTC. Its protein is CASSDRAVYGYTF.

This clonotype was found many times. The V and J genes are TRBV6-2 or TRBV6-3 and TRBJ2-6, with D possibly being TRBD1 (5 bases). Germline V gene lookup returns CDR1 MNHEY and CDR2 SVGEGT. The V gene lost 6 bases and the J gene lost 1 base, with 13 bases spanning the gap. The CDR3 is made up of 16 amino acids. The CDR3 sequence: CASRLGAGSGANVLTF. CDR3 nucleotide sequence: TGTGCCAGCAGACTTGGGGCCGGTTCTGGGGCCAACGTCCTGACTTTC.

This clonotype occurred many times. The gene calls are TRBV7-2 and TRBJ2-6; D is unclear. The CDR3 has 18 amino acids. The germline gives CDR1 SGHTA, CDR2 FQGNSA. V lost 0 bases and J lost 4, with 16 bases in between. CDR3 DNA sequence: TGTGCCAGCAGCTTAGCTTCCCCCCAAACGACCGGGGCCAACGTCCTGACTTTC. Its translation is CASSLASPQTTGANVLTF.

The CDR3 here is CASSQGQGTRQPQHF. The DNA of the CDR3 is TGTGCCAGCAGCCAGGGACAGGGGACGAGACAGCCCCAGCATTTT. The J gene is TRBJ1-5, the V gene TRBV3-1; 10 bases agree with TRBD1. The CDR3 contains 15 residues. V was pared by 3 bases and J by 7 bases, with 6 bases of the junction left unmatched. Per the germline V gene, CDR1 is LGHDT and CDR2 is YNNKEL (reference sequence).

V usage is TRBV2 and J usage is TRBJ1-4; D is possibly TRBD1 (5 bases). The length of the CDR3 is 12 residues. Looked up from germline, CDR1 is SNHLY and CDR2 is FYNNEI. Between the trimmed V and J ends, which lost 8 bases and 4 bases, there was a span of 8 bases. The CDR3 spells CASRDLNEKLFF. The CDR3 coding sequence is TGTGCCAGCCGGGACCTTAATGAAAAACTGTTTTTT.

This clonotype was detected many times. The chain employs TRBV10-3 and TRBJ1-4; 7 bases are a match to TRBD1. Trimming at V came to 6 bases and at J to 5 bases, leaving 6 bases not matched to a gene. The CDR3 is 14 residues long. The germline gives CDR1 ENHRY, CDR2 SYGVKD. The CDR3 region has the DNA TGTGCCATCAGCGAACAGGGGCGGAATGAAAAACTGTTTTTT. Protein sequence: CAISEQGRNEKLFF.

This clonotype was seen at least ten times. V usage is TRBV20-1 and J usage is TRBJ1-1, with no clear D. This CDR3 spans 12 amino acids. With 1 base removed from V and 4 bases from J, the gap between germline ends came to 7 bases. Germline V CDR1 and CDR2: DFQATT, SNEGSKA (reference sequence). The DNA for the CDR3 is TGCAGTGCTAGAGGCGGGCCCACTGAAGCTTTCTTT. Its translation is CSARGGPTEAFF.

This clonotype was observed at least ten times. The chain links TRBV12-3 or TRBV12-4 to TRBJ2-5; either TRBD1 or TRBD2 may supply D (7 bases each). The germline V and J ends were trimmed by 6 bases and 4 bases, with 15 bases remaining between them. The CDR3 loop spans 14 amino acids. This CDR3 reads CASSPQGGVETQYF. The CDR3 coding sequence is TGTGCCAGCAGCCCTCAGGGGGGGGTAGAGACCCAGTACTTC.

This clonotype was counted at least ten times. The CDR3: CASQTSGNTGELFF. Here the CDR3 DNA reads TGTGCCAGCCAAACTAGCGGAAACACCGGGGAGCTGTTTTTT. V gene TRBV28 combines with J gene TRBJ2-2; the match to TRBD2 covers 8 bases. CDR3 length: 14 residues. Germline assignment: CDR1 MDHEN and CDR2 SYDVKM. J gave up 2 bases and V 8 bases, and 4 bases lay outside the gene matches.

This clonotype has a count of ten or more. The genes are TRBV18 and TRBJ2-7, with D perhaps matching TRBD2 (6 bases). Germline V CDR1 and CDR2: KGHSH, LQKENI. The ends were cut back, 4 bases at V and 0 bases at J, with 10 bases in the middle. This CDR3 has 14 amino acids. Here the CDR3 DNA reads TGTGCCAGCTCACAGATGGGGGGCTCCTACGAGCAGTACTTC. This sequence encodes CASSQMGGSYEQYF.

Comments on this clonotype: This may be a read error: a much more frequent sequence differs by one nucleotide. The rearrangement uses TRBV6-5 and TRBJ1-3; the D is unclear. The germline V gene encodes CDR1 MNHEY and CDR2 SVGAGI. The CDR3 spans 15 residues. V was trimmed by 0 bases and J by 4 bases, leaving 10 bases between them. The CDR3 reads CASSYSTRAGNTIYF. In DNA form, the CDR3 reads TGTGCCAGCAGTTACTCGACTCGTGCAGGAAACACCATATATTTT.

This clonotype has at least ten counts. This chain links TRBV4-2 with TRBJ2-1; D uncertain. The germline V and J ends were trimmed by 0 bases and 8 bases, with 14 bases remaining between them. Germline CDR1 and CDR2: LGHNA and YNFKEQ. CDR3 length equals 15 residues. CDR3 sequence reads: CASSQDRASTDEQFF. The CDR3, as DNA: TGTGCCAGCAGCCAAGATCGGGCTAGTACGGATGAGCAGTTCTTC.

This clonotype was picked up a small number of times. The rearrangement joins TRBV10-3 to TRBJ2-5; TRBD1 matches at 7 bases. The CDR3 has 14 amino acids. V lost 8 bases and J lost 5; bases outside the gene matches: 11. From germline, CDR1 is ENHRY and CDR2 SYGVKD. As DNA, the CDR3 is TGTGCCATCGGCCTGACAGGGTCTCGTGAGACCCAGTACTTC. It yields the protein CAIGLTGSRETQYF.

There are many counts of this clonotype. This chain uses TRBV5-1 with TRBJ1-1; no clear D. This CDR3 spans 15 amino acids. Looked up from germline, CDR1 is SGHRS and CDR2 is YFSETQ. Trimming took off 0 bases at V and 1 base at J, with 10 bases between the two ends. The CDR3 region is CASSLEWETNTEAFF. The CDR3 DNA reads as TGCGCCAGCAGCTTGGAGTGGGAAACGAACACTGAAGCTTTCTTT. The whole variable domain, filled in from reference TRBV5-1 and TRBJ1-1, reads KAGVTQTPRYLIKTRGQQVTLSCSPISGHRSVSWYQQTPGQGLQFLFEYFSETQRNKGNFPGRFSGRQFSNSRSEMNVSTLELGDSALYLCASSLEWETNTEAFFGQGTRLTVV.

Within the sample, this clonotype is medium-sized (0.01 to 0.1%). The CDR3 loop reads CASSVDVAWQGRNNEQFF. CDR3 DNA sequence: TGTGCCAGCAGCGTAGATGTGGCCTGGCAGGGACGGAACAATGAGCAGTTCTTC. The chain couples TRBV9 to TRBJ2-1; TRBD1 or TRBD2 may be the D gene (5 bases each). V was pared by 0 bases and J by 5 bases, with 21 bases between. Germline loops: CDR1 SGDLS, CDR2 YYNGEE. The CDR3 consists of 18 residues.

This chain uses TRBV5-1 with TRBJ2-1, with 11 nucleotides matching TRBD2. The CDR3 consists of 14 residues. Germline CDR1 reads SGHRS; CDR2 reads YFSETQ. V was pared by 7 bases and J by 5 bases, with 5 bases of the junction left unmatched. The CDR3 reads CASLPGLADNEQFF. The CDR3 DNA sequence: TGCGCCAGCCTCCCGGGACTAGCGGACAATGAGCAGTTCTTC. The complete variable domain, with remaining parts taken from reference TRBV5-1 and TRBJ2-1, reads KAGVTQTPRYLIKTRGQQVTLSCSPISGHRSVSWYQQTPGQGLQFLFEYFSETQRNKGNFPGRFSGRQFSNSRSEMNVSTLELGDSALYLCASLPGLADNEQFFGPGTRLTVL.

This clonotype showed up many times. The V call is TRBV6-2 or TRBV6-3, the J call TRBJ2-7; D might be TRBD1 (5 bases). The CDR3 runs to 12 residues. Trimming cost V 5 bases and J 3 bases, with 8 bases left between them. CDR1 and CDR2 (germline): MNHEY, SVGEGT. The CDR3 reads CASSPRDYEQYF. The CDR3 DNA reads TGTGCCAGCAGTCCCAGGGACTACGAGCAGTACTTC.

This clonotype was found many times. V gene TRBV7-2 combines with J gene TRBJ1-4, with D uncertain. Germline-derived CDR1 and CDR2 are SGHTA and FQGNSA. The V gene lost 1 base and the J gene lost 6 bases, with 9 bases spanning the gap. This CDR3 contains 14 residues. CDR3 DNA: TGTGCCAGCAGCTTAGACTGGGAGGATGAAAAACTGTTTTTT. Amino acid sequence: CASSLDWEDEKLFF.

This clonotype was counted ten times or more. The rearrangement uses TRBV5-1 and TRBJ2-2; the D call may be TRBD1 or TRBD2 (6 bases each). The V gene's germline CDR1 is SGHRS and CDR2 YFSETQ. The length of the CDR3 is 17 residues. Trimming removed 5 bases from V and 7 bases from J, with 24 bases in between. CDR3 protein: CASREDMRGAKNGELFF. In DNA, the CDR3 is TGCGCCAGCAGGGAGGATATGAGGGGGGCGAAGAACGGGGAGCTGTTTTTT.